This entry is about one T cell receptor beta chain. Its antigen remains unidentified. This entry comes from a study of shared clonotypes between healthy human individuals. The study's findings and limits: Several donors shared approximately 5% of their naive CD4 clonotypes.

Trimming removed 7 bases at V and 0 bases at J, with 9 bases between. Germline V gene sequence: CDR1 SGDLS, CDR2 YYNGEE. This CDR3 has 13 amino acids. Clones were sequenced by immunoSEQ multiplex PCR, and TCRdb holds only the in-frame ones, with some missing. The sample records around 2.5 million clones, 93% being singletons. This TCR was recovered from a man aged 18 to 35 in good health. Some clones in this sample may be carry-over from other donors' samples. The source material was naive CD4+ T cells from PBMCs. The sample's subset: CD45RA+ positively selected. The chain couples TRBV9 to TRBJ2-3, with no clear D. The CDR3 spells CASHASSTDTQYF. CDR3 DNA: TGTGCCAGCCACGCGAGCAGCACAGATACGCAGTATTTT.